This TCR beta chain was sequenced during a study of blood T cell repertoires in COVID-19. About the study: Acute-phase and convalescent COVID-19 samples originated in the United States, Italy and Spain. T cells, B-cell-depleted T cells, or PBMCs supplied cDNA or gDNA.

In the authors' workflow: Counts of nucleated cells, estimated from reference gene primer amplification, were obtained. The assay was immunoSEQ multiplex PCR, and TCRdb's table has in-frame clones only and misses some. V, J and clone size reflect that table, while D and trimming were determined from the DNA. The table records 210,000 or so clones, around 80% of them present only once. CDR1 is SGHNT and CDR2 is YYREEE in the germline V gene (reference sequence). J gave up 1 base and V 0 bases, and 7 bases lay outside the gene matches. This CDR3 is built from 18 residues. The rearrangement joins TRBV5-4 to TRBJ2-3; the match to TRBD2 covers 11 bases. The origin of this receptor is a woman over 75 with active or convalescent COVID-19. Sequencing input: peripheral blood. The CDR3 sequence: CASSLDSGGARGTDTQYF. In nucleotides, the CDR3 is TGTGCCAGCAGCTTGGATAGCGGGGGGGCTAGGGGCACAGATACGCAGTATTTT. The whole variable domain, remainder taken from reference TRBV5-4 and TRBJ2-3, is ETGVTQSPTHLIKTRGQQVTLRCSSQSGHNTVSWYQQALGQGPQFIFQYYREEENGRGNFPPRFSGLQFPNYSSELNVNALELDDSALYLCASSLDSGGARGTDTQYFGPGTRLTVL.